The 17 T cell receptor beta chains listed next were all sequenced from one sample in a study of blood T cell repertoires in COVID-19. Using immunoSEQ multiplex PCR, the repertoire was profiled, and TCRdb retains in-frame clones only, with some absent. The data contain fewer than 450,000 clones, about 87% of them singletons. Sequencing input: peripheral blood. All receptors come from a woman aged 45-59 years with COVID-19, enrolled during active disease.

This rearrangement joins TRBV29-1 to TRBJ1-6, with 9 bases lining up with TRBD1. The CDR3 sequence is 13 residues long. V lost 7 bases to trimming and J lost 7 bases; unmatched junction nucleotides: 5. Germline values: CDR1 SQVTM, CDR2 ANQGSEA. For the CDR3, the DNA is TGCAGCGCGGGACAGGGTGTGAATTCACCCCTCCACTTT. This sequence encodes CSAGQGVNSPLHF.

V is TRBV6-1 and J is TRBJ1-1; 9 bases line up with TRBD1. CDR3 length: 16 amino acids. Trimming cost V 4 bases and J 1 base; bases outside gene matches: 7. Germline V CDR1 and CDR2: MNHNS, SASEGT. CDR3 amino acids: CASSANRGRQNTEAFF. The DNA for the CDR3 is TGTGCCAGCAGTGCCAACAGGGGGCGGCAGAACACTGAAGCTTTCTTT.

V and J are TRBV7-9 and TRBJ1-4; TRBD1 aligns across 7 bases. CDR3 length equals 15 residues. J was trimmed by 7 bases and V by 1 base; bases with no gene match: 6. Germline V gene data show CDR1 as SEHNR and CDR2 as FQNEAQ (reference sequence). CDR3 region: CASSLGQGSAEKLFF. The CDR3 DNA reads TGTGCCAGCAGCTTAGGACAGGGCTCCGCTGAAAAACTGTTTTTT. Together with reference TRBV7-9 and TRBJ1-4, the CDR3 gives the full variable domain: DTGVSQNPRHKITKRGQNVTFRCDPISEHNRLYWYRQTLGQGPEFLTYFQNEAQLEKSRLLSDRFSAERPKGSFSTLEIQRTEQGDSAMYLCASSLGQGSAEKLFFGSGTQLSVL.

This clone was observed once. The rearrangement uses TRBV7-2 and TRBJ2-3; 9 nucleotides align to TRBD2. J was trimmed by 5 bases and V by 2 bases; bases with no gene match: 11. This CDR3 has 17 amino acids. CDR1 SGHTA and CDR2 FQGNSA come from the germline V gene. As DNA, the CDR3 is TGTGCCAGCAGCTTATTCCCTGCGGGAGGGCAATTAGATACGCAGTATTTT. Protein: CASSLFPAGGQLDTQYF.

V is TRBV11-3 and J is TRBJ2-4; 7 bases fit TRBD2. V dropped 1 base and J dropped 0; count of bases not matched to a gene: 3. The CDR3 totals 16 residues. Germline CDR1 is SGHNT and CDR2 is YENEEA. This chain's CDR3 is CASSLVGGVAKNIQYF. Written as DNA, the CDR3 is TGTGCCAGCAGCTTAGTTGGGGGGGTAGCCAAAAACATTCAGTACTTC.

The rearrangement uses TRBV7-9 and TRBJ2-5; D is unclear. CDR3 size: 14 residues. The V gene's germline CDR1 is SEHNR and CDR2 FQNEAQ (reference sequence). The ends were cut back, 1 base at V and 2 bases at J, with 8 bases in the middle. CDR3: CASSLEPGQETQYF. CDR3 DNA: TGTGCCAGCAGCTTAGAACCGGGTCAAGAGACCCAGTACTTC.

The chain combines TRBV4-3 with TRBJ1-6; TRBD1 matches at 9 bases. The V gene end was trimmed by 5 bases and the J gene end by 0 bases; junction bases not matched to a gene: 14. This CDR3 comprises 20 residues. Germline V lookup: CDR1 LGHNA, CDR2 YSLEER. CDR3 in amino acids: CASSNRQGGPWGSYNSPLHF. The CDR3, as DNA: TGCGCCAGCAGCAACAGACAGGGGGGGCCCTGGGGCTCCTATAATTCACCCCTCCACTTT.

Here the CDR3 reads CSASGGGNSPLHF. The CDR3 DNA reads TGCAGTGCTAGTGGAGGAGGAAATTCACCCCTCCACTTT. This chain connects TRBV20-1 to TRBJ1-6; no definite D call. The germline V gene has CDR1 DFQATT and CDR2 SNEGSKA (reference sequence). The CDR3 length is 13 residues. With 3 bases removed from V and 7 bases from J, the gap between germline ends came to 10 bases.

V usage is TRBV19 and J usage is TRBJ2-1, with 10 bases fitting TRBD2. V shed 5 bases, J shed 6 bases, and the junction held 22 bases outside the gene matches. The CDR3 covers 20 residues. Germline V gene sequence: CDR1 LNHDA, CDR2 SQIVND (reference sequence). CDR3: CASSRRGLAGEGLGANEQFF. DNA for the CDR3: TGTGCCAGTAGTCGTCGCGGGCTAGCGGGAGAGGGTTTGGGGGCCAATGAGCAGTTCTTC.

The rearrangement uses TRBV29-1 and TRBJ2-3; 10 nucleotides agree with TRBD2. Germline V lookup: CDR1 SQVTM, CDR2 ANQGSEA. The CDR3 runs to 14 residues. J lost 6 bases, V lost 8 bases, and 11 bases had no gene match. The CDR3 here is CSSSGSNLRDTQYF. The DNA of the CDR3 is TGCAGCTCTAGCGGGAGTAATTTACGTGATACGCAGTATTTT.

This sequence joins TRBV7-6 and TRBJ2-2; no clear D. The CDR3 extends over 13 amino acids. Germline CDR1 reads SGHVS; CDR2 reads FNYEAQ. V dropped 5 bases and J dropped 7 bases, with 11 bases sitting between them. Written as DNA, the CDR3 is TGTGCCAGCAGCCCAGAAGTTGTCGGGGAGCTGTTTTTT. It specifies CASSPEVVGELFF.

The rearrangement links TRBV7-9 to TRBJ1-1; 7 bases match TRBD1. Trimming took 2 bases from V and 0 from J; bases not matched to a gene: 3. The CDR3 spans 15 residues. Germline CDR1 reads SEHNR; CDR2 reads FQNEAQ (reference sequence). DNA for the CDR3: TGTGCCAGCAGCTTATTTACAGGGGTGAACACTGAAGCTTTCTTT. It encodes CASSLFTGVNTEAFF.

The chain combines TRBV6-5 with TRBJ2-1; 7 bases are shared with TRBD2. There are 15 residues in the CDR3. Trimming took 7 bases from V and 3 from J; bases not matched to a gene: 9. Germline V gene data show CDR1 as MNHEY and CDR2 as SVGAGI. In DNA form, the CDR3 reads TGTGCCAGCAATCGGGGGGTAGCGGACTACAATGAGCAGTTCTTC. Protein: CASNRGVADYNEQFF.

V gene TRBV19 combines with J gene TRBJ2-2, with D maybe TRBD1 (6 bases). CDR3 length equals 13 residues. CDR1 is LNHDA and CDR2 is SQIVND in the germline V gene (reference sequence). DNA for the CDR3: TGTGCGACCAAACAGGGTCGGGACGGGGAGCTGTTTTTT. It translates to CATKQGRDGELFF. Combining the CDR3 with reference TRBV19 and TRBJ2-2 gives the whole variable domain DGGITQSPKYLFRKEGQNVTLSCEQNLNHDAMYWYRQDPGQGLRLIYYSQIVNDFQKGDIAEGYSVSREKKESFPLTVTSAQKNPTAFYLCATKQGRDGELFFGEGSRLTVL.

The V call is TRBV29-1, the J call TRBJ1-1; no clear D gene. CDR1 SQVTM and CDR2 ANQGSEA come from the germline V gene. The CDR3 extends over 13 amino acids. Trimming took off 4 bases at V and 0 bases at J, with 9 bases between the two ends. DNA of the CDR3: TGCAGCGTTGTGAACAGCCTGAACACTGAAGCTTTCTTT. Translated: CSVVNSLNTEAFF.

V and J are TRBV13 and TRBJ1-1; tentatively, D is TRBD1 (6 bases). With 3 bases removed from V and 0 bases from J, the gap between germline ends came to 11 bases. Germline assignment: CDR1 PRHDT and CDR2 FYEKMQ (reference sequence). The length of the CDR3 is 15 residues. CDR3 sequence: CASSLDRSMNTEAFF. For the CDR3, the DNA is TGTGCCAGCAGCTTGGACAGAAGCATGAACACTGAAGCTTTCTTT. Based on the CDR3 plus reference TRBV13 and TRBJ1-1, the full variable domain is AAGVIQSPRHLIKEKRETATLKCYPIPRHDTVYWYQQGPGQDPQFLISFYEKMQSDKGSIPDRFSAQQFSDYHSELNMSSLELGDSALYFCASSLDRSMNTEAFFGQGTRLTVV.

This clone was counted only a few times. The chain combines TRBV3-1 (or the pseudogene TRBV3-2) with TRBJ2-2, with 7 positions matching TRBD2. This CDR3 has 15 amino acids. Trimming removed 4 bases from V and 4 bases from J; junction bases left unmatched: 6. CDR1 is LGHDT and CDR2 is YNNKEL in the germline V gene (reference sequence). CDR3 sequence reads: CASSLGGRFTGELFF. The CDR3 DNA follows: TGTGCCAGCAGCCTCGGCGGGAGATTCACCGGGGAGCTGTTTTTT.